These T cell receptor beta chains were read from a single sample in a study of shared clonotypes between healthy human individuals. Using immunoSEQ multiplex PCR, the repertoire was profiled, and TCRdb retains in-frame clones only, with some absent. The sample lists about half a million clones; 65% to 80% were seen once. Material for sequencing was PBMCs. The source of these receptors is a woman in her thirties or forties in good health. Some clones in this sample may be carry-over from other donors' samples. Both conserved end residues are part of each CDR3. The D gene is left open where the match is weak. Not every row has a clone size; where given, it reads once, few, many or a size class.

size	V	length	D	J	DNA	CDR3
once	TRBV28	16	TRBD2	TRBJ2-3	TGTGCCAGCAGTTCCGGACTAGCGGGTTCCACAGATACGCAGTATTTT	CASSSGLAGSTDTQYF
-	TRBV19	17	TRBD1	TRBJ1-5	TGTGCCAGTACCAATCGAAATCGGCAGGGGGCCGGACAGCCCCAGCATTTT	CASTNRNRQGAGQPQHF
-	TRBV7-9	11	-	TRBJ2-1	TGTGCCAGCAGCCTTGGGGATGAGCAGTTCTTC	CASSLGDEQFF
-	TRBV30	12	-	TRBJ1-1	TGTGCCTGGAGTGTACGGGCAGTTGAAGCTTTCTTT	CAWSVRAVEAFF
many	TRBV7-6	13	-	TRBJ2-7	TGTGCCAGCAGCGTAAGTGGCGCTTACGAGCAGTACTTC	CASSVSGAYEQYF
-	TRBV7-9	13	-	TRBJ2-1	TGTGCCAGCAACTATGAGGCCAAGACTAGTCAGTTCTTC	CASNYEAKTSQFF
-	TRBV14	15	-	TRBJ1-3	TGTGCCAGCAGCCAGGGGGGCTTCTCTGGAAACACCATATATTTT	CASSQGGFSGNTIYF
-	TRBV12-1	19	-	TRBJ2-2	-	CASSWGRGSEGLNTGELFF
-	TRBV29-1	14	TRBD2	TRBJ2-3	TGCAGCGTTGTTCGGACTAGCGGAACAGATACGCAGTATTTT	CSVVRTSGTDTQYF
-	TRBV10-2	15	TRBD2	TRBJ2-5	TGCGCCAGCAGCAGATGGACTAGCGGCCAAGAGACCCAGTACTTC	CASSRWTSGQETQYF
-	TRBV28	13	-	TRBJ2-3	TGTGCCAGCGGGGTCATATTCACAGATACGCAGTATTTT	CASGVIFTDTQYF
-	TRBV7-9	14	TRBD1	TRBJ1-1	TGTGCCAGCAGCTCGACAGAGGGGGCAGGTGAAGCTTTCTTT	CASSSTEGAGEAFF
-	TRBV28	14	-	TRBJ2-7	TGTGCCAGCAGTTATCCCGGAACTAGCTACGAGCAGTACTTC	CASSYPGTSYEQYF
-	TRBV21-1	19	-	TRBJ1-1	TGTGCCAGCAGACAGACAGGGGGACCGGGAGTCCCTAAGAACACTGAAGCTTTCTTT	CASRQTGGPGVPKNTEAFF
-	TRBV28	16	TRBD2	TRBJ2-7	TGTGCCAGCAGCATTCCCGGGACTAGCGGTTTGGCCGAGCAGTACTTC	CASSIPGTSGLAEQYF
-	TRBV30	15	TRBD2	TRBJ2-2	TGTGCCTGGACCGTGGGGGGAGGGGCTCCCGGGGAGCTGTTTTTT	CAWTVGGGAPGELFF
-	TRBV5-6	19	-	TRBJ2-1	TGTGCCAGCAGCTCTGATCTTTATTTCCGGACCGGCTCCTACAATGAGCAGTTCTTC	CASSSDLYFRTGSYNEQFF
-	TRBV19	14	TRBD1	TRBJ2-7	TGTGCCAGTAGCCCGGGACAGGTCACCTACGAGCAGTACTTC	CASSPGQVTYEQYF
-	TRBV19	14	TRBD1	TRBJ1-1	TGTGCCAGTAGACCCTTGGACAGGGGACCTGAAGCTTTCTTT	CASRPLDRGPEAFF
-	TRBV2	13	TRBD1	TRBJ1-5	TGTGCCAGTCACCGGGACAGTAATCAGCCCCAGCATTTT	CASHRDSNQPQHF
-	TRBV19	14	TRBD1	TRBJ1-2	TGTGCCAGTAGTATAAATATGCGAGGGGGCGGCTACACCTTC	CASSINMRGGGYTF
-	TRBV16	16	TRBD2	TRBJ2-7	TGTGCCAGCAGCCAAGCACGACTAGCGGGATCCTACGAGCAGTACTTC	CASSQARLAGSYEQYF
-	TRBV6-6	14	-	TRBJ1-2	TGTGCCACCGTCGCAGGCCCCTTTAACTATGGCTACACCTTC	CATVAGPFNYGYTF
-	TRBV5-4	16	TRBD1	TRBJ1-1	TGTGCCAGCAGCTACGGGACAGGGGCTGTGAACACTGAAGCTTTCTTT	CASSYGTGAVNTEAFF
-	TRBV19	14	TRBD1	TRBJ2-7	TGTGCCAGTAGTTCGACAGGGGCCTCCTACGAGCAGTACTTC	CASSSTGASYEQYF
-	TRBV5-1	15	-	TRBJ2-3	TGCGCCAGCAGCTTGGAGGGTACGTTACCAGATACGCAGTATTTT	CASSLEGTLPDTQYF
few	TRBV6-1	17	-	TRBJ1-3	TGTGCCAGCAGTGCGTACAGGGCAGTTTATTCCGGAAACACCATATATTTT	CASSAYRAVYSGNTIYF
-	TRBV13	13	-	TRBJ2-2	TGTGCCAGCAGCTCATACAGCACCGGGGAGCTGTTTTTT	CASSSYSTGELFF
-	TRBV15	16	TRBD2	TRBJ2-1	TGTGCCACCAGCAGCACTGCGGGAGGGCCCTCTCTCGAGCAGTTCTTC	CATSSTAGGPSLEQFF
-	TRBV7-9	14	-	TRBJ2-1	TGTGCCAGCAGCTTCCTGAGTTTTGGCAATGAGCAGTTCTTC	CASSFLSFGNEQFF
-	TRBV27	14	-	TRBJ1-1	TGTGCCAGCAGTCCGCACAGGGAAGGGACTGAAGCTTTCTTT	CASSPHREGTEAFF
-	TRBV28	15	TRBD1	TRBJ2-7	TGTGCCAGCACCCCCGTAGGGGGCGAGACCTACGAGCAGTACTTC	CASTPVGGETYEQYF
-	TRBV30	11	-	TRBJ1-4	TGTGCCTGGAGTGTACACGAAAAACTGTTTTTT	CAWSVHEKLFF
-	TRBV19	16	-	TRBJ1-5	TGTGCCAGTAGTTGGCAGGGGAGATTTAGCAATCAGCCCCAGCATTTT	CASSWQGRFSNQPQHF
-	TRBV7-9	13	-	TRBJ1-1	TGTGCCAGCAGCGATCGACAAGACACTGAAGCTTTCTTT	CASSDRQDTEAFF
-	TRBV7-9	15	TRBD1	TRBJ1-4	TGTGCCAGCAGCTCAGAGGGACAGTCGGGGGAAAAACTGTTTTTT	CASSSEGQSGEKLFF
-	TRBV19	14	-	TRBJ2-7	TGTGCCAGTAGTATAGATCGTGGGGCGTACGAGCAGTACTTC	CASSIDRGAYEQYF
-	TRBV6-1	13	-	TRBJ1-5	TGTGCCAGCAGCCGGGAAATCAATCAGCCCCAGCATTTT	CASSREINQPQHF
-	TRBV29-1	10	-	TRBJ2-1	TGCAGCGCTCGGGAGTATGAGCAGTTCTTC	CSAREYEQFF
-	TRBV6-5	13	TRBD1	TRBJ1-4	TGTGCCAGCAGCGACAGGGCGGAAGAAAAACTGTTTTTT	CASSDRAEEKLFF
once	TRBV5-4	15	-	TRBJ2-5	TGTGCCAGCAGCCTGGATCGGGGCCCCACGTGGGCCCAGTACTTC	CASSLDRGPTWAQYF
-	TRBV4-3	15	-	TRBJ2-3	TGCGCCAGCAGCCAAGAATACGTGGGCACAGATACGCAGTATTTT	CASSQEYVGTDTQYF
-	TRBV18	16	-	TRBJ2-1	TGTGCCAGCTCACGATCAGGGGCGAGCTCCTACAATGAGCAGTTCTTC	CASSRSGASSYNEQFF
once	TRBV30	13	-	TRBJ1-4	TGTGCCTGGAGTGTCGGGACGAGTGAAAAACTGTTTTTT	CAWSVGTSEKLFF
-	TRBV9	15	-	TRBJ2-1	TGTGCCAGCAGCCCAAGACCTGACTCCTACAATGAGCAGTTCTTC	CASSPRPDSYNEQFF
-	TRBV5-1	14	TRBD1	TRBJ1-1	TGCGCCAGCAGCTCACAGGGGGAGGTCACTGAAGCTTTCTTT	CASSSQGEVTEAFF
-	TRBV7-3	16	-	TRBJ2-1	TGTGCCAGCAGCTTAAGTGGTAGCGGACCCTACAATGAGCAGTTCTTC	CASSLSGSGPYNEQFF
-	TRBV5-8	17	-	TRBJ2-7	TGTGCCAGCAGCCGGAGAGGGGCGCCTTCGGTGGGGGGCGAGCAGTACTTC	CASSRRGAPSVGGEQYF
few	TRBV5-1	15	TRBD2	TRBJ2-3	TGCGCCAGCACCCCGGGTAGCGGGGGTGGGGATACGCAGTATTTT	CASTPGSGGGDTQYF
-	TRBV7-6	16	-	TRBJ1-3	TGTGCCAGCAGCCCGCAGGGGACCTACTCTGGAAACACCATATATTTT	CASSPQGTYSGNTIYF
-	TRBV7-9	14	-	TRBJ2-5	TGTGCCAGCAGCCTCCAGGGGGGGCCTGAGACCCAGTACTTC	CASSLQGGPETQYF
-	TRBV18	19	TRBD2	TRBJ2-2	TGTGCCAGCTCACCACGGAGGACTAGCGGGAGCTACGGCACCGGGGAGCTGTTTTTT	CASSPRRTSGSYGTGELFF
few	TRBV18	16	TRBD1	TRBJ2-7	TGTGCCAGCTCATTGGGCCCAGGGCAGGGGGCCGAAGAGCAGTACTTC	CASSLGPGQGAEEQYF